This T cell receptor beta chain was obtained from a study of cytomegalovirus exposure and HLA in healthy donors. This CDR3 is 15 amino acids long. V was pared by 4 bases and J by 6 bases, with 11 bases of the junction left unmatched. Germline V gene data show CDR1 as MDHEN and CDR2 as SYDVKM. As regards this clone: Its antigen remains unidentified.

Study results and limitations: One later analysis reportedly identified an Asian-associated ancestry cluster that showed fewer N-insertions than the approximately 700-donor mean. As a later analysis showed, a missense DCLRE1C variant was linked to trimming of TCR beta V- and J-genes. According to an earlier analysis, most TCR beta V segments yielded productive rearrangements about 87% or about 30% of the time.

PCR employed 60 Vbeta and 13 Jbeta primers. Only in-frame clones appear in the TCRdb table, and some are missing; sequencing was by immunoSEQ multiplex PCR. The sample records around 150,000 clones, 68% being singletons. The source is a woman aged 40 to 49 in good health and CMV-seropositive. The chain links TRBV28 to TRBJ2-7, with 8 bases lining up with TRBD1. Sequenced input: PBMCs. This CDR3 is CASSSSDRVSSEQYF. The CDR3 DNA sequence: TGTGCCAGCAGTTCATCGGACAGGGTCTCTTCCGAGCAGTACTTC.